This T cell receptor beta chain was captured in a study of shared clonotypes between healthy human individuals. Broader study findings: What rarefaction showed was incomplete sorted-subset sequencing despite large depth.

There were only Caucasian adults among the donors, and all lived in Nashville, Tennessee. Researchers partitioned CD4+ cells into CD45RA+ naive and CD45RA-negative memory subsets. A remark on this clone: As yet, its antigen is unknown.

Losses at the gene ends were 5 bases for V and 1 base for J; bases not matched to a gene: 6. This CDR3 is 16 amino acids long. Per germline, CDR1 MRHNA and CDR2 SNTAGT. Approximately 210 ng DNA, tens of thousands of T cell genomes, went into each sorted-subset replicate PCR. Clones were sequenced by immunoSEQ multiplex PCR, and TCRdb holds only the in-frame ones, with some missing. The sample yields over 1.5 million clones, nearly 99% seen once. Sequenced material: naive CD4+ T cells sorted from blood. Subset noted: CD45RA+ positively selected. The chain combines TRBV6-4 with TRBJ2-1; 9 bases are a match to TRBD1. This receptor was identified in a man aged 25 to 45 in good health. CDR3 region: CASSPQGAYSYNEQFF. The CDR3 bases are TGTGCCAGCAGTCCACAGGGGGCTTATTCCTACAATGAGCAGTTCTTC.